This T cell receptor (beta chain) emerged from a study of shared clonotypes between healthy human individuals. Study background: The donors, a couple of women and a few men, were aged 18 to 49.

TCRdb's table, derived via immunoSEQ multiplex PCR, lists solely in-frame clones and lacks some. The sample has about 2.3 million clones; over 90% are singletons. Germline CDR1 is GTSNPN and CDR2 is SVGIG (reference sequence). CDR3 length: 14 amino acids. Trimming took 0 bases from V and 3 from J, leaving 11 bases between them. This clone was seen a handful of times. The source is a man younger than 35 in good health. Some clones in this sample may be carry-over from other donors' samples. Sequenced material: naive CD4+ T cells from PBMCs. Sample subset: CD45RA+ positively selected. The V call is TRBV30, the J call TRBJ1-1; unclear D gene. CDR3 in amino acids: CAWSVIPGDTEAFF. The CDR3 coding sequence is TGTGCCTGGAGTGTAATCCCGGGAGACACTGAAGCTTTCTTT.